One sample yielded the 26 T cell receptor beta chains listed below, sequenced in a study of breast tumors, draining lymph nodes, adjacent tissues. TCRdb reprocessed the multiplex PCR reads with MiXCR, giving one entry per CDR3 protein. This repertoire shows 200,000 to 250,000 distinct CDR3 sequences, roughly 32% found once; its top ten account for 1.1% to 1.5%. The lymph nodes were axillary draining lymph nodes from breast cancer patients. The sequenced sample consisted of axillary lymph node tissue. The receptors derive from a female donor with breast cancer. Some clones in this sample may be carry-over from other donors' samples.

The chain has TRBV20-1 and TRBJ2-3, with 11 bases aligning to TRBD2. Germline CDR1 and CDR2: DFQATT and SNEGSKA (reference sequence). The CDR3 has 16 residues. V lost 3 bases and J lost 5; bases outside the gene matches: 10. CDR3 region: CSARSNSGRAGDTQYF. CDR3 sequence (DNA): TGCAGTGCTAGGTCCAATAGCGGGAGGGCCGGAGATACGCAGTATTTT.

The chain uses TRBV27 and TRBJ2-3; tentative D call: TRBD1 (5 bases). The germline V gene has CDR1 MNHEY and CDR2 SMNVEV (reference sequence). The CDR3 spans 18 residues. V lost 2 bases, J lost 0 bases, and 18 bases lay in between. The DNA for the CDR3 is TGTGCCAGCAGTTTAGGGCATCCGACAGACACTAGCACAGATACGCAGTATTTT. Its translation is CASSLGHPTDTSTDTQYF.

The rearrangement joins TRBV20-1 to TRBJ2-7; D possibly matches TRBD1 or TRBD2 (6 bases each). Deletions cut 2 bases from V and 6 bases from J, with 20 bases between. This CDR3 comprises 15 residues. The germline V gene has CDR1 DFQATT and CDR2 SNEGSKA (reference sequence). This CDR3 is CSARYLRWGAGEQYF. Written as DNA, the CDR3 is TGCAGTGCTAGATACCTTCGGTGGGGGGCGGGCGAGCAGTACTTC.

This clonotype was counted a few times. At one boundary the junction diverges from the germline segment, which might be a read error. The rearrangement uses TRBV6-2 or TRBV6-3 and TRBJ1-2; the match to TRBD1 covers 7 bases. CDR3 length: 15 amino acids. In germline, CDR1 is MNHEY, CDR2 SVGEGT. The CDR3 protein is CASSHSIATGNGYTF. CDR3 in DNA: TGTGCCAGCAGTCACTCGATTGCGACAGGGAACGGCTACACCTTC.

The V and J genes are TRBV4-3 and TRBJ2-7; 11 bases map to TRBD2. The CDR3 contains 17 residues. The junction had 11 bases not matched to a gene; V was cut back by 4 bases and J by 3 bases. CDR1 LGHNA and CDR2 YSLEER come from the germline V gene. As DNA, the CDR3 is TGCGCCAGCAGCCGGAAAATGGGACTAGCGGAGTACTACGAGCAGTACTTC. Translation gives CASSRKMGLAEYYEQYF.

There are a few counts of this clonotype. One junction end does not reproduce the germline sequence, and a read error may be involved. V and J are TRBV6-1 and TRBJ2-7; D may be TRBD2 (6 bases). This CDR3 spans 18 amino acids. Per germline, CDR1 MNHNS and CDR2 SASEGT. The CDR3 is CASSQAEGRGIDMGEQYF. CDR3 DNA sequence: TGTGCCAGCAGTCAAGCGGAGGGACGAGGGATCGACATGGGCGAGCAGTACTTC.

This clonotype was seen many times. J is TRBJ2-3 and V is TRBV20-1; weak D call: TRBD1 (5 bases). Germline CDR1 DFQATT, CDR2 SNEGSKA (reference sequence). V lost 3 bases to trimming and J lost 2 bases, with 9 bases between them. The CDR3 totals 13 residues. CDR3 residues: CSASSGATDTQYF. DNA of the CDR3: TGCAGTGCTAGCAGTGGGGCCACAGATACGCAGTATTTT.

The table lists this clonotype with a few counts. Given a much more abundant clone one base away, this may be a read error. The chain joins TRBV6-1 to TRBJ1-6, with D possibly matching TRBD1 (5 bases). The CDR3 has 11 residues. From germline, CDR1 is MNHNS and CDR2 SASEGT. V was cut by 4 bases and J by 12 bases, with 7 bases left in between. CDR3 amino acids: CASSADRPLHF. The CDR3 DNA reads as TGTGCCAGCAGTGCTGACAGACCCCTCCACTTT.

This clonotype was recorded at least ten times. This sequence joins TRBV20-1 and TRBJ2-1, with 8 bases matching TRBD2. CDR1 and CDR2 (germline): DFQATT, SNEGSKA (reference sequence). The V gene end was trimmed by 4 bases and the J gene end by 2 bases; junction bases not matched to a gene: 4. The length of the CDR3 is 14 residues. In DNA form, the CDR3 reads TGCAGTGCTAATAGCGGGGTGACCTACAATGAGCAGTTCTTC. This sequence encodes CSANSGVTYNEQFF.

This clonotype has a single count. This sequence may be a read error, since a much larger clone differs from it by one base. The chain has TRBV6-6 and TRBJ2-5; D is perhaps TRBD2 (6 bases). V dropped 5 bases and J dropped 7 bases, with 14 bases sitting between them. CDR1 is MNHNY and CDR2 is SVGAGI in the germline V gene (reference sequence). The CDR3 extends over 13 amino acids. This chain's CDR3 is CASSRDQLATQYF. The CDR3 DNA reads as TGTGCCAGCAGTCGGGACCAACTAGCGACCCAGTACTTC.

This clonotype was counted ten times or more. V and J are TRBV6-2 or TRBV6-3 and TRBJ2-7, with D possibly being TRBD1 (6 bases). CDR3 length equals 14 residues. CDR1 and CDR2 (germline): MNHEY, SVGEGT. Between the trimmed V and J ends, which lost 8 bases and 0 bases, there was a span of 14 bases. DNA of the CDR3: TGTGCCAGCGGGGGTCGGGACACCTCCTACGAGCAGTACTTC. Translating gives CASGGRDTSYEQYF.

This clonotype was detected ten times or more. This chain uses TRBV4-2 with TRBJ2-5, with 11 bases lining up with TRBD2. The germline gives CDR1 LGHNA, CDR2 YNFKEQ. V lost 2 bases, J lost 2 bases, and 4 bases stayed unmatched. The CDR3 covers 16 residues. The CDR3 DNA reads as TGTGCCAGCAGCCAAACCGGGACTAGCGGACAAGAGACCCAGTACTTC. Amino acid sequence: CASSQTGTSGQETQYF.

A note on this clonotype: A much larger clone is a single base away; this may be a read error. The chain recombines TRBV7-8 with TRBJ2-1; D is possibly TRBD2 (6 bases). The CDR3 has 14 residues. Germline V gene sequence: CDR1 SGHVS, CDR2 FQNEAQ. The ends were cut back, 5 bases at V and 6 bases at J, with 14 bases in the middle. CDR3 coding DNA: TGTGCCAGCAGCCACGGGACTGCCTGCAATGAGCAGTTCTTC. Protein: CASSHGTACNEQFF.

This clonotype has a count of ten or more. The V and J genes are TRBV12-3 or TRBV12-4 and TRBJ1-5, with 8 positions matching TRBD1. V was clipped by 5 bases and J by 6 bases; unmatched bases: 6. This CDR3 is built from 14 residues. CDR3 sequence (DNA): TGTGCCAGCAGTCAGGGAACAGGGGGTCAGCCCCAGCATTTT. This encodes CASSQGTGGQPQHF.

The chain couples TRBV6-2 or TRBV6-3 to TRBJ2-7; a weak D match, TRBD2 (6 bases). The V end lost 7 bases, the J end lost 3 bases, and 13 bases lay between the germline ends. The V gene's germline CDR1 is MNHEY and CDR2 SVGEGT. The CDR3 loop spans 13 amino acids. The CDR3: CASTPGLNYEQYF. The CDR3 DNA follows: TGTGCCAGCACCCCGGGACTCAACTACGAGCAGTACTTC.

This clonotype was detected ten times or more. The chain recombines TRBV5-1 with TRBJ2-5; D not resolved. The CDR3 is 14 amino acids. Germline V gene data show CDR1 as SGHRS and CDR2 as YFSETQ. Trimming removed 4 bases from V and 4 bases from J, with 14 bases in between. CDR3 sequence reads: CASSQSEGGETQYF. The CDR3 DNA follows: TGCGCCAGCAGCCAGTCGGAAGGCGGAGAGACCCAGTACTTC.

The chain has TRBV6-2 or TRBV6-3 and TRBJ2-2, with TRBD1 identical over 8 bases. The CDR3 has 18 amino acids. The V segment lost 6 bases and the J segment 2 bases; nucleotides outside the gene matches: 14. CDR1 and CDR2 from the germline V gene are MNHEY and SVGEGT. CDR3 sequence: CASSMTSGQGLNTGELFF. The CDR3 DNA reads TGTGCCAGCAGCATGACCTCTGGACAGGGATTAAACACCGGGGAGCTGTTTTTT.

This clonotype was counted at least ten times. This chain connects TRBV13 to TRBJ2-7; possible D gene TRBD1, 6 bases. Germline V gene sequence: CDR1 PRHDT, CDR2 FYEKMQ (reference sequence). This CDR3 comprises 16 residues. V lost 3 bases, J lost 2 bases, and 17 bases lay in between. The DNA for the CDR3 is TGTGCCAGCAGCTTCTCCAGGGGTCTTGACCCCTACGAGCAGTACTTC. Amino acid sequence: CASSFSRGLDPYEQYF.

With respect to this clonotype: This clone may be a read error of a much larger clone one base away. J is TRBJ2-3 and V is TRBV13, with D perhaps matching TRBD2 (6 bases). The germline gives CDR1 PRHDT, CDR2 FYEKMQ (reference sequence). The CDR3 sequence is 16 residues long. V was cut by 5 bases and J by 1 base, with 16 bases left in between. The CDR3 spells CASSQRVVAGTDTQYF. DNA for the CDR3: TGTGCCAGCAGCCAGCGGGTTGTTGCGGGCACAGATACGCAGTATTTT.

This clonotype showed up many times. CDR3 coding DNA: TGTGCCAGCAGTTTCTCCGGGCTTGCCGGGTTCTATAATTCACCCCTCCACTTT. Amino acids: CASSFSGLAGFYNSPLHF. This sequence joins TRBV27 and TRBJ1-6, with D unresolved. Germline V gene lookup returns CDR1 MNHEY and CDR2 SMNVEV (reference sequence). Trimming removed 3 bases at V and 3 bases at J, with 18 bases between. The CDR3 extends over 18 amino acids.

On this clonotype: The final CDR3 position lacks the conserved phenylalanine or tryptophan, pointing to a likely read error. The chain carries TRBV14 and TRBJ2-1; 8 bases are a match to TRBD2. The V and J ends lost 1 base and 4 bases, in that order; junction bases with no gene match: 6. Germline V gene data show CDR1 as SGHDN and CDR2 as FVKESK. The CDR3 consists of 16 residues. The CDR3 spells CASSQGSGRGYNEQFS. DNA for the CDR3: TGTGCCAGCAGCCAAGGCTCCGGGAGGGGGTACAATGAGCAGTTCTCC.

This clonotype has a count of ten or more. V is TRBV20-1 and J is TRBJ2-7; TRBD2 matches 9 bases. The length of the CDR3 is 19 residues. The V segment lost 3 bases and the J segment 0 bases; nucleotides outside the gene matches: 18. CDR1 is DFQATT, CDR2 SNEGSKA, per germline (reference sequence). Here the CDR3 reads CSASPPSGASGIHSYEQYF. The CDR3 DNA follows: TGCAGTGCTAGCCCACCCTCCGGGGCTAGCGGGATCCACTCCTACGAGCAGTACTTC.

This clonotype came up many times. The genes are TRBV20-1 and TRBJ1-2; 8 nucleotides match TRBD1. With 6 bases clipped from V and 8 bases from J, the junction kept 14 bases outside the gene matches. Looked up from germline, CDR1 is DFQATT and CDR2 is SNEGSKA (reference sequence). The CDR3 spans 14 residues. CDR3 amino acids: CSALGSGQGLGYTF. In DNA, the CDR3 is TGCAGTGCACTGGGCTCTGGACAGGGATTGGGCTACACCTTC.

This clonotype was recorded only once. The chain couples TRBV29-1 to TRBJ2-1; D is ambiguous. V dropped 8 bases and J dropped 1 base, with 0 bases sitting between them. Germline V gene lookup returns CDR1 SQVTM and CDR2 ANQGSEA. The CDR3 is made up of 9 amino acids. Here the CDR3 reads CSSYNEQFF. CDR3 bases: TGCAGCTCCTACAATGAGCAGTTCTTC.

This clonotype came up many times. This chain joins TRBV12-3 or TRBV12-4 and TRBJ2-1; D is unresolved. The CDR3 has 17 residues. V shed 3 bases and J shed 0 bases, with 15 bases lying between them. CDR3 sequence (DNA): TGTGCCAGCAGTTTGTTTTTTTTCGAGTCCTCCTACAATGAGCAGTTCTTC. Its protein is CASSLFFFESSYNEQFF.

This clonotype was picked up one time. The chain combines TRBV7-2 with TRBJ2-1; 8 nucleotides match TRBD2. The germline V gene has CDR1 SGHTA and CDR2 FQGNSA. J lost 7 bases, V lost 5 bases, and 13 bases had no gene match. The CDR3 has 16 residues. CDR3 sequence (DNA): TGTGCCAGCAGCGACATACGGGGGGGCGAGTTGAATGAGCAGTTCTTC. This translates into CASSDIRGGELNEQFF.